A selection of T cell receptor beta chains follows, all from one sample in a study of blood T cell repertoires in COVID-19. Libraries were prepared by immunoSEQ multiplex PCR; TCRdb keeps only in-frame clonotypes and omits some of them. The sample has approximately 220,000 clones, 65% to 85% seen once. What was sequenced was peripheral blood. The source of these receptors is a woman in her 30s who had recovered from COVID-19. Both conserved end residues are part of each CDR3. D genes are given only for firm matches. The size of a clone is reported for some rows only, either as once, few or many, or as a class for expanded clones.

once,TRBJ1-2,TRBV6-5,TRBD1,CASSYEGGTNYGYTF,TGTGCCAGCAGTTACGAAGGGGGCACTAACTATGGCTACACCTTC
.,TRBJ1-1,TRBV5-1,.,CASSLLGAGSVNTEAFF,TGCGCCAGCAGCTTGTTAGGTGCGGGGAGCGTGAACACTGAAGCTTTCTTT
.,TRBJ2-7,TRBV27,TRBD1,CASSFWQGDEQYF,TGTGCCAGCAGTTTCTGGCAGGGGGACGAGCAGTACTTC
.,TRBJ2-1,TRBV7-6,TRBD1,CASSLDAQGVLIF,TGTGCCAGCAGCTTAGATGCACAGGGGGTGTTGATCTTC
.,TRBJ2-7,TRBV3-1/TRBV3-2,TRBD1,CASSPGAGGGYEQYF,TGTGCCAGCAGCCCAGGGGCAGGGGGCGGCTACGAGCAGTACTTC
.,TRBJ2-3,TRBV6-5,TRBD1,CASTLDRVLDTQYF,TGTGCCAGCACCCTAGACAGGGTTCTTGATACGCAGTATTTT
.,TRBJ2-7,TRBV6-1,TRBD2,CASSEELWTSGKIKQYF,TGTGCCAGCAGTGAAGAGCTATGGACTAGCGGGAAAATTAAGCAGTACTTC
.,TRBJ2-5,TRBV19,TRBD2,CASSSRTSGYWQETQYF,TGTGCCAGTAGTTCCCGGACTAGCGGGTACTGGCAAGAGACCCAGTACTTC
.,TRBJ2-1,TRBV9,.,CASSVALVSSYNEQFF,TGTGCCAGCAGCGTAGCACTAGTCTCATCCTACAATGAGCAGTTCTTC
once,TRBJ1-2,TRBV18,.,CASSPPGALTPGYTF,TGTGCCAGCTCACCACCAGGGGCCCTCACACCTGGCTACACCTTC
.,TRBJ2-7,TRBV27,.,CASTGGSSYEQYF,TGTGCCAGCACGGGGGGCAGCTCCTACGAGCAGTACTTC
.,TRBJ2-2,TRBV4-1,TRBD2,CASSLEGTSGNTGELFF,TGCGCCAGCAGCCTAGAAGGGACTAGCGGGAACACCGGGGAGCTGTTTTTT
.,TRBJ1-3,TRBV7-9,TRBD1,CASRTGSSGNTIYF,TGTGCCAGCAGGACAGGGAGCTCTGGAAACACCATATATTTT
.,TRBJ2-3,TRBV6-6,TRBD1,CASSQGQVTDTQYF,TGTGCCAGCAGCCAGGGACAGGTTACAGATACGCAGTATTTT
.,TRBJ2-7,TRBV10-2,TRBD1,CASSGDRLKEQYF,TGCGCCAGCAGTGGGGACAGGTTGAAGGAGCAGTACTTC
once,TRBJ2-1,TRBV3-1/TRBV3-2,TRBD1,CASSPAGTGRYNEQFF,TGTGCCAGCAGCCCGGCCGGGACAGGACGTTACAATGAGCAGTTCTTC
.,TRBJ2-1,TRBV15,.,CATSEPGDSDEQFF,TGTGCCACCAGCGAACCAGGGGATAGCGATGAGCAGTTCTTC
.,TRBJ2-1,TRBV7-9,.,CASSPPPAGSYNEQFF,TGTGCCAGCAGCCCTCCCCCAGCGGGCTCCTACAATGAGCAGTTCTTC
few,TRBJ1-1,TRBV24-1,.,CATSVGSGMNTEAFF,TGTGCCACCAGTGTCGGGTCGGGAATGAACACTGAAGCTTTCTTT
.,TRBJ2-1,TRBV5-5,TRBD2,CASSLDGTKPFF,TGTGCCAGCAGCTTGGATGGGACTAAGCCGTTCTTC
.,TRBJ2-3,TRBV28,TRBD2,CASSLEREGPDTQYF,TGTGCCAGCAGTTTAGAGCGGGAGGGCCCAGATACGCAGTATTTT
.,TRBJ2-1,TRBV10-3,.,CAIGPYNEQFF,TGTGCCATCGGGCCGTACAATGAGCAGTTCTTC
.,TRBJ2-7,TRBV6-5,.,CASSYSRQKEGNEQYF,TGTGCCAGCAGTTACTCGAGACAGAAAGAAGGCAACGAGCAGTACTTC
.,TRBJ2-5,TRBV27,TRBD1,CASSWDSKETQYF,TGTGCCAGCAGTTGGGACAGCAAAGAGACCCAGTACTTC
.,TRBJ1-4,TRBV5-4,.,CASSLQRGATNEKLFF,TGTGCCAGCAGCTTGCAGAGAGGAGCAACTAATGAAAAACTGTTTTTT
.,TRBJ2-5,TRBV30,TRBD1,CAWTTGQGYQETQYF,TGTGCCTGGACAACGGGACAGGGGTACCAAGAGACCCAGTACTTC
few,TRBJ2-3,TRBV13,TRBD2,CASSLRLATDTQYF,TGTGCCAGCAGCTTACGACTAGCCACAGATACGCAGTATTTT
.,TRBJ2-3,TRBV28,.,CASGGGSTDTQYF,TGTGCCAGCGGGGGAGGTAGCACAGATACGCAGTATTTT
.,TRBJ2-5,TRBV6-5,TRBD1,CASSSGTGQETQYF,TGTGCCAGCAGTTCCGGGACAGGGCAAGAGACCCAGTACTTC
.,TRBJ1-5,TRBV5-1,.,CASSSGGASNQPQHF,TGCGCCAGCAGCTCGGGGGGGGCTAGCAATCAGCCCCAGCATTTT
.,TRBJ2-6,TRBV18,.,CASSPFSGGAGSSGANVLTF,TGTGCCAGCTCACCTTTCTCCGGGGGAGCAGGGTCTTCTGGGGCCAACGTCCTGACTTTC
.,TRBJ2-3,TRBV6-5,TRBD2,CASLGLAEDTQYF,TGTGCCAGCTTGGGACTAGCGGAAGATACGCAGTATTTT
.,TRBJ2-1,TRBV11-2,TRBD2,CASTPRTSGIFNEQFF,TGTGCCAGCACACCCCGGACTAGCGGGATCTTCAATGAGCAGTTCTTC
.,TRBJ1-3,TRBV19,.,CASTRIAGNTIYF,TGTGCCAGTACAAGGATAGCAGGAAACACCATATATTTT
.,TRBJ2-1,TRBV2,.,CASTTESEQFF,TGTGCCAGCACCACAGAGTCTGAGCAGTTCTTC
once,TRBJ2-7,TRBV19,.,CASRGSGVEQYF,TGTGCCAGTCGGGGATCGGGTGTCGAGCAGTACTTC
.,TRBJ1-2,TRBV4-1,.,CASSHPRTGAGLRYGYTF,TGCGCCAGCAGCCACCCACGGACTGGCGCAGGATTAAGGTATGGCTACACCTTC
.,TRBJ2-3,TRBV19,TRBD2,CASSPTSGRGGTDTQYF,TGTGCCAGTAGCCCGACTAGCGGGAGAGGGGGCACAGATACGCAGTATTTT
.,TRBJ1-3,TRBV3-1/TRBV3-2,.,CASSVTSSGNTIYF,TGTGCCAGCAGCGTCACCAGCTCTGGAAACACCATATATTTT
.,TRBJ2-5,TRBV7-9,.,CASSPFSQTQETQYF,TGTGCCAGCAGCCCGTTCTCCCAGACACAAGAGACCCAGTACTTC
.,TRBJ1-5,TRBV19,.,CASSRDISNQPQHF,TGTGCCAGTAGTAGGGACATTAGCAATCAGCCCCAGCATTTT
.,TRBJ1-4,TRBV19,TRBD1,CASRYRGPEEKLFF,TGTGCCAGTAGATACAGGGGGCCGGAGGAAAAACTGTTTTTT